This section outlines one T cell receptor beta chain sequence together with its context. The antigen is unknown. The data derive from a study of radiotherapy plus CTLA-4 blockade in lung cancer. Turning to the study itself: Disease control was seen in approximately 29% of patients, objective responses in 15% to 20%. Overall study findings and caveats: Dynamics of early blood T cell clones, together with interferon-beta, were reportedly the best predictors of response. Tumor-derived TCR clones expanded in blood after radiotherapy plus ipilimumab.

CDR1 and CDR2 from the germline V gene are SGDLS and YYNGEE. The CDR3 consists of 14 residues. Unmatched junction bases numbered 2, after V lost 2 bases and J lost 7 bases. Only in-frame clones appear in the TCRdb table, and some are missing; sequencing was by immunoSEQ multiplex PCR. The sample lists 85,000 to 95,000 clones; roughly 80% were seen once. Participants had chemo-refractory metastatic non-small-cell lung cancer and were treated with focal radiation plus ipilimumab CTLA-4 blockade. The sequencing used peripheral blood, collected from a patient treated with radiotherapy plus ipilimumab. The TCR sequence derives from a human donor with non-small cell lung cancer that progressed on radiotherapy plus ipilimumab. The V gene is TRBV9, the J gene TRBJ2-1; 11 bases are shared with TRBD2. The CDR3 loop reads CASSVTSGKNEQFF. The CDR3, as DNA: TGTGCCAGCAGCGTGACTAGCGGGAAGAATGAGCAGTTCTTC.